The 4 T cell receptor beta chains given below trace back to one sample, sequenced in a study of T cells in Graves' hyperthyroidism and ophthalmopathy. It was RNA transcripts that yielded the amplified TCR beta CDR3 regions. The TCR CDR3 was amplified in a first-round RT-PCR using the HTBI primer set. TCRdb fed the multiplex PCR reads into MiXCR, producing one record per CDR3 protein. The sample yields about 400,000 distinct CDR3 sequences, about 15% seen once. Sequencing was done on a sample of blood. The receptors stem from a woman in her 30s with Graves' hyperthyroidism.

The chain joins TRBV7-8 to TRBJ1-2; 8 bases line up with TRBD1. This CDR3 has 14 residues. Germline assignment: CDR1 SGHVS and CDR2 FQNEAQ. J lost 8 bases, V lost 5 bases, and 10 bases had no gene match. The CDR3 DNA sequence: TGTGCCAGCAGCCCGGGACAGGTACTTGGAGGCTACACCTTC. Its translation is CASSPGQVLGGYTF.

The chain has TRBV29-1 and TRBJ1-1; D is undetermined. Trimming took 6 bases from V and 2 from J, leaving 13 bases between them. Germline values: CDR1 SQVTM, CDR2 ANQGSEA. The CDR3 sequence is 13 residues long. This chain's CDR3 is CSVPQRSNTEAFF. CDR3 DNA sequence: TGCAGCGTCCCACAGAGAAGTAACACTGAAGCTTTCTTT.

Many counts were recorded for this clonotype. The chain links TRBV30 to TRBJ2-1; 8 positions agree with TRBD2. This CDR3 contains 15 residues. Per the germline V gene, CDR1 is GTSNPN and CDR2 is SVGIG (reference sequence). Germline trimming cut 7 bases from V and 8 bases from J; bases unmatched to any gene: 16. CDR3 sequence (DNA): TGTGCCTTGTCCGGGGCGGGAGGATTAGGGGATGAGCAGTTCTTC. This encodes CALSGAGGLGDEQFF. Combining the CDR3 with reference TRBV30 and TRBJ2-1 gives the whole variable domain SQTIHQWPATLVQPVGSPLSLECTVEGTSNPNLYWYRQAAGRGLQLLFYSVGIGQISSEVPQNLSASRPQDRQFILSSKKLLLSDSGFYLCALSGAGGLGDEQFFGPGTRLTVL.

This clonotype was found many times. V and J are TRBV4-1 and TRBJ2-7, with 8 bases identical to TRBD2. Germline V gene lookup returns CDR1 MGHRA and CDR2 YSYEKL. V lost 0 bases and J lost 4; bases outside the gene matches: 5. The CDR3 contains 15 residues. The chain's CDR3 is CASSQELAVVYEQYF. The CDR3 DNA reads as TGCGCCAGCAGCCAAGAACTAGCGGTGGTTTACGAGCAGTACTTC.